Following are 21 T cell receptor beta chains from one sample sequenced in a study of identical twins (dated by TCRdb to about 2016). Libraries were built with 5' RACE. This sample was sequenced with an Illumina HiSeq 2000. TCRdb ran its own pipeline on the public reads, namely fastp trimming at Q25 and MiXCR clone calling, and kept in-frame beta chains. All rows with the same CDR3 protein become a single entry with the most common DNA and genes. This sample gives about 1.7 million distinct CDR3 sequences in total; around 33% of them show up just once. The ten largest clones add up to about 0.25% of the sample. What was sequenced was cord blood. Every receptor here comes from a newborn girl in good health.

The rearrangement joins TRBV29-1 to TRBJ2-5, with 10 bases identical to TRBD1. The trim removed 4 bases at V and 5 bases at J, leaving 4 bases unmatched. Germline CDR1 is SQVTM and CDR2 is ANQGSEA. The CDR3 has 13 residues. CDR3 amino acids: CSVGDRGGETQYF. The DNA of the CDR3 is TGCAGCGTTGGGGACAGGGGAGGCGAGACCCAGTACTTC.

As to this clonotype: A read error is possible here, since a much larger clone lies one base away. The J gene is TRBJ2-4, the V gene TRBV10-3; D is uncertain. The J call may be mistaken, given a closer DNA end match to TRBJ2-7. Per germline, CDR1 ENHRY and CDR2 SYGVKD. There are 13 residues in the CDR3. The CDR3 sequence: CAISEPSRAEQYF. The CDR3 region has the DNA TGTGCCATCAGTGAGCCGAGTAGGGCCGAGCAGTACTTC.

This clonotype appeared a single time. At one of its ends the junction is not consistent with the germline gene, which may arise from a read error. Written as DNA, the CDR3 is TGCTCCGGGGCCGGATGGTCTAATGAGCAGTTCTTC. This encodes CSGAGWSNEQFF. This chain links TRBV2 with TRBJ2-1, with D tentatively TRBD1 or TRBD2 (5 bases each). This CDR3 spans 12 amino acids. Germline lookup yields CDR1 SNHLY and CDR2 FYNNEI.

As to this clonotype: This sequence may be a read error, since a much larger clone differs from it by one base. The chain has TRBV29-1 and TRBJ2-1, with 9 nucleotides matching TRBD2. The CDR3 consists of 16 residues. Germline CDR1 SQVTM, CDR2 ANQGSEA. This CDR3 is CCVVRGFSGSGNEQFF. The CDR3 DNA reads as TGCTGCGTTGTTCGTGGGTTTAGCGGGAGTGGCAATGAGCAGTTCTTC.

This clonotype appeared a few times. This sequence joins TRBV4-1 and TRBJ2-1; 9 bases map to TRBD2. The CDR3 spans 15 residues. V dropped 3 bases and J dropped 6; count of bases not matched to a gene: 6. Looked up from germline, CDR1 is MGHRA and CDR2 is YSYEKL. The CDR3 nucleotides are TGCGCCAGCAGCCATATGGCGGGGGGGCCCAATGAGCAGTTCTTC. Translating it yields CASSHMAGGPNEQFF.

This rearrangement joins TRBV10-3 to TRBJ1-1; 10 positions match TRBD1. V shed 5 bases and J 1 base; nucleotides not matched to a gene: 7. This CDR3 has 16 residues. Per germline, CDR1 ENHRY and CDR2 SYGVKD. The CDR3 sequence: CAISPGDRGPNTEAFF. The DNA of the CDR3 is TGTGCCATCAGTCCCGGGGACAGGGGACCGAACACTGAAGCTTTCTTT.

The sample holds a few counts of this clonotype. The chain is built from TRBV29-1 and TRBJ1-1; D gene uncertain. Germline-derived CDR1 and CDR2 are SQVTM and ANQGSEA. This CDR3 is 14 amino acids long. V was cut by 6 bases and J by 0 bases, with 14 bases left in between. CDR3 residues: CSVQGGSMNTEAFF. The CDR3 nucleotides read TGCAGCGTCCAAGGCGGGTCGATGAACACTGAAGCTTTCTTT.

This clonotype has just a few counts. The chain combines TRBV7-9 with TRBJ2-7; D gene ambiguous. There are 14 residues in the CDR3. Per the germline V gene, CDR1 is SEHNR and CDR2 is FQNEAQ (reference sequence). V shed 2 bases and J shed 3 bases, with 11 bases lying between them. The CDR3, as DNA: TGTGCCAGCAGCTTACCGGGTAAGGTCTACGAGCAGTACTTC. As protein: CASSLPGKVYEQYF.

The chain combines TRBV14 with TRBJ2-4, with 7 bases fitting TRBD2. Losses at the gene ends were 4 bases for V and 0 bases for J; bases not matched to a gene: 3. Germline values: CDR1 SGHDN, CDR2 FVKESK. This CDR3 contains 15 residues. CDR3 DNA sequence: TGTGCCAGCAGCCCGGTAGCGGGAGCCAAAAACATTCAGTACTTC. Encoded protein: CASSPVAGAKNIQYF.

This clonotype appeared a few times. The gene calls are TRBV15 and TRBJ2-7, with 9 bases that match TRBD1. The ends lost 6 bases at V and 3 bases at J; junction bases unmatched: 6. CDR1 is LNHNV and CDR2 is YYDKDF in the germline V gene (reference sequence). CDR3 length equals 14 residues. The chain's CDR3 is CATRPRQGDYEQYF. CDR3 DNA sequence: TGTGCCACCAGGCCCAGACAGGGGGACTACGAGCAGTACTTC.

This clonotype was counted between two and nine times. The V call is TRBV5-1, the J call TRBJ2-3, with 8 bases fitting TRBD2. Trimming removed 0 bases from V and 2 bases from J; junction bases left unmatched: 5. Germline V CDR1 and CDR2: SGHRS, YFSETQ. The CDR3 is 16 amino acids. CDR3 sequence reads: CASSLAGLAITDTQYF. The CDR3 bases are TGCGCCAGCAGCTTGGCAGGACTAGCAATCACAGATACGCAGTATTTT.

As regards this clonotype: This clone may be a read error of a much larger clone one base away. The chain couples TRBV29-1 to TRBJ2-1; D remains unclear. This CDR3 is 12 amino acids long. Trimming removed 7 bases from V and 5 bases from J, with 12 bases in between. Germline CDR1 is SQVTM and CDR2 is ANQGSEA. The CDR3 here is CSATGGNNEQFF. The CDR3 nucleotides are TGCAGCGCTACGGGCGGAAACAATGAGCAGTTCTTC.

This chain connects TRBV14 to TRBJ2-1; 9 nucleotides match TRBD2. CDR1 and CDR2 (germline): SGHDN, FVKESK. Germline trimming cut 0 bases from V and 4 bases from J; bases unmatched to any gene: 10. CDR3 length equals 18 residues. CDR3 residues: CASSQDRFSGRKYNEQFF. CDR3 nucleotide sequence: TGTGCCAGCAGCCAAGATCGGTTTAGCGGGAGAAAGTACAATGAGCAGTTCTTC. Based on the CDR3 plus reference TRBV14 and TRBJ2-1, the full variable domain is EAGVTQFPSHSVIEKGQTVTLRCDPISGHDNLYWYRRVMGKEIKFLLHFVKESKQDESGMPNNRFLAERTGGTYSTLKVQPAELEDSGVYFCASSQDRFSGRKYNEQFFGPGTRLTVL.

This clonotype was observed a handful of times. The chain employs TRBV20-1 and TRBJ2-2, with D maybe TRBD2 (6 bases). The CDR3 loop spans 13 amino acids. V was trimmed by 0 bases and J by 6 bases, leaving 8 bases between them. CDR1 and CDR2 from the germline V gene are DFQATT and SNEGSKA (reference sequence). In nucleotides, the CDR3 is TGCAGTGCTAGAGACGGAGGGTCCGGGGAGCTGTTTTTT. Its translation is CSARDGGSGELFF.

The chain couples TRBV20-1 to TRBJ2-5; perhaps D is TRBD1 or TRBD2 (6 bases each). Germline V lookup: CDR1 DFQATT, CDR2 SNEGSKA (reference sequence). V was trimmed by 1 base and J by 2 bases, leaving 17 bases between them. This CDR3 spans 16 amino acids. The CDR3 sequence is CSARGRMEGTQETQYF. The CDR3 DNA reads as TGCAGTGCTAGAGGTCGTATGGAGGGGACACAAGAGACCCAGTACTTC.

The chain couples TRBV2 to TRBJ2-1; 12 positions match TRBD2. The J call is in doubt because the DNA end fits TRBJ2-7 better. Looked up from germline, CDR1 is SNHLY and CDR2 is FYNNEI. CDR3 length equals 16 residues. DNA for the CDR3: TGTGCCAGCAGTGAAGGACTAGCGGGAGACTCCAATGAGCAGTACTTC. Translated, it gives CASSEGLAGDSNEQYF.

The genes are TRBV24-1 and TRBJ1-1, with D possibly matching TRBD1 (5 bases). V lost 5 bases and J 1 base, leaving 7 bases between the germline ends. CDR3 length: 13 residues. Looked up from germline, CDR1 is KGHDR and CDR2 is SFDVKD. The CDR3 DNA reads as TGTGCCACCAGTGTTACAGGGAACACTGAAGCTTTCTTT. This translates into CATSVTGNTEAFF.

The V and J genes are TRBV6-5 and TRBJ1-4; the D gene is possibly TRBD1 (6 bases). Germline lookup yields CDR1 MNHEY and CDR2 SVGAGI. V lost 2 bases and J 3 bases, leaving 7 bases between the germline ends. The CDR3 has 14 residues. CDR3 amino acids: CASSYKGANEKLFF. The CDR3 DNA is TGTGCCAGCAGTTACAAGGGGGCTAATGAAAAACTGTTTTTT.

The J gene is TRBJ1-5, the V gene TRBV21-1; TRBD1 was called by the table and not checked on the DNA. TRBV21-1 constitutes a pseudogene. The CDR3 is 16 amino acids. CDR3: CASSEEDDRDNQPQHF. Written as DNA, the CDR3 is TGTGCCAGCAGCGAAGAAGATGACAGGGACAATCAGCCCCAGCATTTT.

This clonotype was counted at least ten times. The V and J genes are TRBV7-2 and TRBJ1-6; no clear D. Trimming pared 5 bases from V and 4 bases from J, leaving 9 bases between. CDR3 length: 14 residues. CDR1 is SGHTA, CDR2 FQGNSA, per germline. CDR3: CASSRTAYNSPLHF. CDR3 coding DNA: TGTGCCAGCAGCCGGACGGCTTATAATTCACCCCTCCACTTT.

J is TRBJ1-1 and V is TRBV20-1; no reliable D call. The CDR3 has 13 residues. From germline, CDR1 is DFQATT and CDR2 SNEGSKA (reference sequence). Trimming took off 1 base at V and 1 base at J, with 7 bases between the two ends. The DNA of the CDR3 is TGCAGTGCTAGAGGGCAACCGAACACTGAAGCTTTCTTT. Its translation: CSARGQPNTEAFF.